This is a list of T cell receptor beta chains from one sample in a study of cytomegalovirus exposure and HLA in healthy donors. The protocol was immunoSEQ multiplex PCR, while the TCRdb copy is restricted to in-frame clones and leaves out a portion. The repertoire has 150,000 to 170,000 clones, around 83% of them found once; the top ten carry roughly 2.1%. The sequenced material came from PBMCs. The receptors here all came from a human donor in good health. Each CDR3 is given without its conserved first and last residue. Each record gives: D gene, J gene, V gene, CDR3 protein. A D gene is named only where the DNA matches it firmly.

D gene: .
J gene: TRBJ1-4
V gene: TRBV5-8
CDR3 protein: ASSSGIFGEKLF

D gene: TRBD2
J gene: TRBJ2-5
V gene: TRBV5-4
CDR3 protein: ASSEGGTEETQY

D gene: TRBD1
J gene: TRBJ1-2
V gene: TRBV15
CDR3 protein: ATSRLTGGFGGYT

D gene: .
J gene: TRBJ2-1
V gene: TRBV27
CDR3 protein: ASSLWGTTTYNEQF

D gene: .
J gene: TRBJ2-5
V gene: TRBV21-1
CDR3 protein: ASSKGETRETQY

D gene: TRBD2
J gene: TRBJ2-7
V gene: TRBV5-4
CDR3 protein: ASSLSASGTYEQY

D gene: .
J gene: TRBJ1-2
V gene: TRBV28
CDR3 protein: ASSLPQYYGYT

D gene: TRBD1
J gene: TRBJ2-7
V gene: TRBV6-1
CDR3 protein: ASSTLWTGSYEQY

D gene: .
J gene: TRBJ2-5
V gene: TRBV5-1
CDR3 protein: ASSLATGYQETQY

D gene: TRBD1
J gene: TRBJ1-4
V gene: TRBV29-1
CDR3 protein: SATAGTVHEKLF

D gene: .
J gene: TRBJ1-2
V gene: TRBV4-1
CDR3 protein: ASSHVAGSYGYT

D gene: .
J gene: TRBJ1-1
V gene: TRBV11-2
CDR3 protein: ASSVGLMAEAF

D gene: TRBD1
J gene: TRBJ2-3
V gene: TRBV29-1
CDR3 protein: SVEAKQGTDTQY

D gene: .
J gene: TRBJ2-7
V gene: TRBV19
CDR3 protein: ASSIERGSYEQY

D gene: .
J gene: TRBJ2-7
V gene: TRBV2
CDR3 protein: ASRERDTGNFAET